This passage covers 8 T cell receptor beta chains from one sample sequenced in a study of CD8 T cells in Susac syndrome. Reverse transcription of about 0.5 to 1 ug RNA was carried out with random hexamers. Each CDR3 protein is one row after TCRdb ran MiXCR on the immunoSEQ multiplex PCR reads. The sample has 160,000 or so distinct CDR3 sequences; 93% are singletons. Sequencing was carried out using CD4+ T cells from PBMCs. Every receptor here comes from a human donor in good health.

CDR3 nucleotide sequence: TGCAGTGCTAGAGGAAGAGGGGGGACCAACTATGGCTACACCTTC. It specifies CSARGRGGTNYGYTF. The chain is built from TRBV20-1 and TRBJ1-2; D possibly corresponds to TRBD1 (6 bases). Trimming took off 1 base at V and 2 bases at J, with 14 bases between the two ends. The germline V gene has CDR1 DFQATT and CDR2 SNEGSKA (reference sequence). This CDR3 has 15 amino acids.

The chain combines TRBV7-2 with TRBJ1-1, with D unclear. The length of the CDR3 is 16 residues. The ends were cut back, 1 base at V and 4 bases at J, with 16 bases in the middle. Germline V gene lookup returns CDR1 SGHTA and CDR2 FQGNSA. The CDR3 spells CASSLGPPFRSTEAFF. Written as DNA, the CDR3 is TGTGCCAGCAGCTTAGGTCCCCCGTTCCGATCCACTGAAGCTTTCTTT.

This chain connects TRBV10-1 to TRBJ2-7; 10 bases match TRBD1. The CDR3 has 14 residues. CDR1 is WNHNN and CDR2 is SYGVQD in the germline V gene (reference sequence). V was pared by 1 base and J by 4 bases, with 1 base of the junction left unmatched. CDR3 in amino acids: CASSEWTGGYEQYF. CDR3 nucleotides: TGCGCCAGCAGTGAGTGGACAGGGGGGTACGAGCAGTACTTC.

The chain carries TRBV12-3 or TRBV12-4 and TRBJ2-3; D is unclear. Trimming took 2 bases from V and 4 from J, leaving 4 bases between them. The CDR3 contains 12 residues. CDR3 nucleotides: TGTGCCAGCAGTTTACTATCAGATACGCAGTATTTT. Protein sequence: CASSLLSDTQYF.

The gene calls are TRBV29-1 and TRBJ1-1; D is ambiguous. The V end was cut by 4 bases, the J end by 2 bases, with 8 bases between. CDR3 length equals 12 residues. Germline CDR1 is SQVTM and CDR2 is ANQGSEA. CDR3 sequence (DNA): TGCAGCGTTGTAAGGGTTAACACTGAAGCTTTCTTT. As protein: CSVVRVNTEAFF.

The gene calls are TRBV19 and TRBJ2-2; D is unresolved. Trimming removed 2 bases at V and 6 bases at J, with 4 bases between. The CDR3 totals 12 residues. The germline V gene encodes CDR1 LNHDA and CDR2 SQIVND (reference sequence). CDR3 nucleotides: TGTGCCAGTAGTATATGGGCCGGGGAGCTGTTTTTT. Its protein is CASSIWAGELFF.

The chain joins TRBV12-3 or TRBV12-4 to TRBJ2-5; D remains unclear. The germline V and J ends were trimmed by 5 bases and 4 bases, with 8 bases remaining between them. The CDR3 contains 12 residues. The CDR3 coding sequence is TGTGCCAGCAGTCCAAGGATAGAGACCCAGTACTTC. Protein product: CASSPRIETQYF.

This clonotype was recorded once. The chain has TRBV2 and TRBJ2-5, with 7 bases that match TRBD2. The CDR3 spans 12 residues. Per the germline V gene, CDR1 is SNHLY and CDR2 is FYNNEI. V lost 7 bases, J lost 5 bases, and 4 bases stayed unmatched. The CDR3 region is CASMGGGETQYF. In DNA, the CDR3 is TGTGCCAGCATGGGGGGAGGGGAGACCCAGTACTTC.